This entry concerns a single TCR beta chain. Libraries were prepared by immunoSEQ multiplex PCR; TCRdb keeps only in-frame clonotypes and omits some of them. The profile shows tens of thousands of clones, 80% to 90% of them singletons. Germline V CDR1 and CDR2: SGDLS, YYNGEE. Trimming took off 2 bases at V and 2 bases at J, with 23 bases between the two ends. The CDR3 is made up of 19 amino acids. The data were taken from a study of PD-L1 blockade in urothelial cancer. Across the study: After treatment start, blood was analyzed at 3 weeks (second dose) and at 6 weeks.

The sequence came from an older man with urothelial cancer. The sample consisted of PBMCs, taken around atezolizumab (anti-PD-L1) treatment. This chain connects TRBV9 to TRBJ1-3, with a weak D call TRBD1 (6 bases). The CDR3 loop is CASSVSGGSTGRPGNTIYF. The CDR3 DNA reads as TGTGCCAGCAGCGTCAGCGGGGGGTCAACAGGGCGACCTGGAAACACCATATATTTT.